This section outlines one TCR beta chain sequence together with its context. Its antigen target is currently unknown. No per-base quality is available; no much larger clone lies one base away. This sample stems from a study of cytomegalovirus exposure and HLA in healthy donors (dated by TCRdb to 2016 to 2017). About the study as a whole: An earlier analysis of roughly 630 of the donors reported about 250 Gb of sequence data and more than 90 million unique TCR beta sequences from 150 million to 200 million T cells. Among approximately 370 genotyped donors of the cohort, an average of around 240,000 unique TCR beta nucleotide sequences was sequenced per donor, of which about 18% were non-productive. Typing coverage varied by locus: roughly 620-640 donors for A, B, C, DRB1 and DQB1; some 520 for DQA1; over 600 for DPA1; approximately 450 for DPB1. The study was designed to test whether signatures of past pathogen exposure could be identified by cataloging public T cell receptors. An early release covering around 630 HLA-typed donors comprised about 320 gigabases of sequencing data and roughly 85 million unique TCR sequences. Both class I and class II loci were covered by HLA typing, at four-digit resolution. Every discovery cohort repertoire had been produced on one sequencing platform. To predict cytomegalovirus infection status, the study combined high-throughput TCR immunosequencing, statistical association of individual TCRs with disease status, and machine learning. A later genetic analysis used genome-wide SNP genotypes for about 65% of the roughly 700 donors, treating that subset as a discovery cohort. Roughly five DR-DQ haplotypes were handled as single units for association and clustering because linkage in the cohort was strong. Alongside the repertoire data, information on donor age, sex, ethnicity and CMV serostatus was compiled. The study profiled the T cell repertoires of 550 to 700 subjects by immunosequencing and related them to cytomegalovirus serostatus. A later analysis re-examined previously published TCR beta repertoires from about 700 donors and added high-resolution HLA genotyping to investigate patterns of TCR occurrence. Of the approximately 400 genotyped donors, 70% to 90% were placed in the genetic ancestry cluster associated with self-reported Caucasian donors. An earlier analysis of more than 450 of the donors used high-throughput TCR beta sequencing to judge whether each TCR beta V gene segment behaved as functional or pseudogenic. In the later analysis, no new phenotypic data were used to find candidate immune exposures; instead, reliance was placed on TCR beta sequences and their occurrence across donors. A separate validation cohort of over a hundred different subjects was used in addition to the roughly 620-subject first cohort.

The paper's findings and limits, for the study overall: In a later analysis, TCR association rates were found to vary across HLA loci, with the most associated TCRs seen for DRB1 alleles and the fewest for HLA-C alleles. A later genetic analysis reported fewer N-insertions in productive TCRs among donors in an Asian-associated ancestry cluster than the 666-donor mean. Immune exposure information for the cohort was limited to CMV serostatus. Because HLA typing was missing for some donors at each locus, association tests included only the typed subset. Specific HLA alleles were associated with around 18,000 TCR beta sequences at a false discovery rate of 0.05 in a later analysis. Correlated functional status among segregating V segments might reflect linkage disequilibrium, but an unknown experimental factor could not be ruled out. A total of fewer than 200 TCR beta chains were listed by the study as associated with cytomegalovirus. An association between a missense DCLRE1C variant and V-gene and J-gene trimming of TCR beta chains was found in a later genetic analysis and replicated in an independent cohort. Because the 87-base-pair reads could not distinguish some IMGT-functional V segments, including TRBV6-2 and TRBV6-3, those segments were excluded. Several of the top co-occurrence clusters appeared to be linked to parvovirus B19, influenza, CMV and Epstein-Barr virus, according to a later analysis. Most TCR sequences were observed very rarely across donors, whereas some public TCRs were present in many individuals. The cohort was sequenced for TCR beta chains only, and without alpha or paired-chain data the features that could be detected were limited. Compared with equally common non-associated chains, HLA-associated TCR beta chains in a later analysis were more clonally expanded and had lower generation probabilities. According to the authors, the approach could potentially be generalized to other disease states and immunological phenotypes. An earlier analysis of around 540 of the donors showed that most TCR beta V segments appeared in productive rearrangements either about 90% or about 30% of the time, which broadly matched IMGT annotations. Most CMV-associated TCR beta chains appeared to be HLA-restricted in a later analysis, and the HLA associations seemed to be driven largely by CMV exposure. Sequencing depth was assumed to be roughly uniform across donors in the presence/absence analyses, though that assumption may not hold. Because counts were too low, about 18 rarely observed V segments, including chromosome 9 orphons, were excluded from the earlier analysis of 500 to 700 of the donors. A group of highly shared sequence variants was considered likely to be a technical artifact of the sequencing pipeline. In vitro tests confirmed that three of the cytomegalovirus-associated TCR beta chains recognize cytomegalovirus antigens. A further reported finding was that TCR beta sequences accurately predicted the HLA-A and HLA-B alleles for most subjects in the first cohort. Cytomegalovirus status was reported to be diagnosed by the classifier with high specificity and sensitivity in both the original and validation cohorts. When HLA alleles, especially DR and DQ, strongly co-occurred, attributing TCR associations to individual alleles was difficult.

V is pared back by 1 base and J by 7 bases, with 13 bases lying between the germline termini. CDR1 is given as LNHDA and CDR2 as SQIVND, both from the germline V gene (reference sequence). The CDR3 runs 14 residues from the cysteine to the phenylalanine. Kept here is only the CDR3 DNA, which spans 42 bases and is read in frame from base 1. The cohort comprised several hundred healthy bone marrow donors. At the time of sampling, every cohort member was nominally healthy, though immune exposures that went unrecorded were likely present. The donor tested CMV seronegative and was one of the 352 seronegative cohort members. Every donor gave a peripheral blood sample, and the peripheral blood mononuclear cells from that sample were used for TCR beta sequencing. Genomic DNA extraction from the blood cell samples was performed with the Qiagen DNeasy Blood Extraction Kit. The library was prepared using the immunoSEQ multiplex PCR assay. The multiplex PCR relied on a mix of 60 forward primers for TCR Vbeta segments and 13 reverse primers for TCR Jbeta segments. A multiplex PCR assay on genomic DNA amplified the CDR3 region of rearranged TCR beta genes. Amplified TCR beta libraries were sequenced as 87-base-pair reads on the Illumina HiSeq System. From the authors' description of their analysis: A later analysis tallied roughly 78 million unique TCR beta chains across the approximately 670 repertoires, and approximately 12 million of those chains were shared by two or more donors. Raw reads were error-corrected and collapsed into unique sequences with a nearest-neighbor algorithm that merged closely related sequences to remove PCR and sequencing errors. V, D and J gene segments were assigned by aligning CDR3 sequences to IMGT reference sequences. For a sequence to be retained, at least a six-nucleotide match to both a V gene segment and a J gene segment was required. Rearrangements were called productive when the CDR3 lacked stop codons and stayed in frame with V and J; all others were non-productive. Following IMGT convention, CDR3 was defined as the stretch from the second conserved V-encoded cysteine to the conserved J-encoded phenylalanine. In an earlier analysis of 500 to 650 of the donors, sequences lacking an unambiguous match to a single V gene segment were excluded. In an earlier analysis of around 600 of the donors, V segments were called functional above 56.7% productive rearrangements and were called segregating when the between-donor standard deviation exceeded 5%. A statistical classification framework was built to diagnose cytomegalovirus status from the catalog of TCR beta chain sequences. A later analysis assigned V and J genes by comparing TCR nucleotide sequences with IMGT/GENE-DB human TR gene sequences. Using the TCRdist pipeline, a later analysis assigned CDR3 sequences along with most-parsimonious VDJ recombination scenarios. In a later analysis, each TCR beta chain was defined by its CDR3 amino acid sequence together with its V-gene family, and reads lacking a unique V-gene family were excluded. A later analysis removed 600 or so highly shared, low-generation-probability nucleotide sequences to deal with suspected cross-contamination and a sequencing artifact. In a later analysis, a clonal expansion index for each public chain was calculated from normalized within-repertoire ranks of inferred template counts. A later analysis computed generation probabilities with a VDJ recombination model fitted to out-of-frame rearrangements, and checked the results against IGoR. In a later analysis, hypergeometric tests were used to score TCR-TCR, TCR-HLA and TCR-CMV co-occurrence, with a repertoire-size bias correction applied to TCR pairs. A later analysis estimated false discovery rates by permuting HLA or CMV assignments 20 times. In a later analysis, co-occurring TCRs were grouped using DBSCAN, with TCRdist sequence similarity added in when clustering inside HLA-allele-positive subsets. For co-occurrence clustering, repertoires with fewer than 30,000 or more than 120,000 public chains were excluded, along with several repertoires with anomalous nucleotide sharing. TCRdb carries this immuneACCESS record with in-frame sequences only. Its versions omit some clonotypes, under half of them owing to an unresolved V gene in the studies checked, with the rest unexplained. That table is the source of V, J and clone size, and D and trimming were worked out from the DNA. The sample has 140,000 to 150,000 clones on record, roughly 80% of them singletons. The ten largest account for approximately 3.6% of the sample.

Sequenced sample: PBMCs. The sequence was obtained from a male donor in good health and CMV-seronegative. The rearranged segments are TRBV19 and TRBJ1-2; TRBD1 might be the D gene, on 6 matching bases. The CDR3 region reads CASSIGQGISGYTF. The sequence in DNA is TGTGCCAGTAGTATAGGTCAGGGGATTTCTGGCTACACCTTC.